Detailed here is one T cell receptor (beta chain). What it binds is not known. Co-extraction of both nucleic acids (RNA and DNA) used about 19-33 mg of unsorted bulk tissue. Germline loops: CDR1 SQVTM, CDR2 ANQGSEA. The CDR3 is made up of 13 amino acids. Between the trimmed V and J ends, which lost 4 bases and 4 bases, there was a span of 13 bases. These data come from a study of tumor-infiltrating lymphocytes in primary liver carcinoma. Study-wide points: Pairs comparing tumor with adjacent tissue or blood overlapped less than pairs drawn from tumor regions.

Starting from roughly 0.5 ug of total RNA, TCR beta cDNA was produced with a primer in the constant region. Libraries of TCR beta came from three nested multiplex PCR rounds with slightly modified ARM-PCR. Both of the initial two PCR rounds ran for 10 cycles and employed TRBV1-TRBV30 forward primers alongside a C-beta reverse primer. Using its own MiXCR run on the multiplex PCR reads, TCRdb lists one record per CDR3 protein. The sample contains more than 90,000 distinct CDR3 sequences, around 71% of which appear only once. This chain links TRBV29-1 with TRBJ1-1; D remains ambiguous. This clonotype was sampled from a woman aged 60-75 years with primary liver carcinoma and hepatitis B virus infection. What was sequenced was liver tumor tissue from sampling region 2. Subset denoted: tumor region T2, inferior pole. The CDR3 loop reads CSVVKSGSTEAFF. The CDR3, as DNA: TGCAGCGTTGTGAAGAGCGGGAGCACTGAAGCTTTCTTT.